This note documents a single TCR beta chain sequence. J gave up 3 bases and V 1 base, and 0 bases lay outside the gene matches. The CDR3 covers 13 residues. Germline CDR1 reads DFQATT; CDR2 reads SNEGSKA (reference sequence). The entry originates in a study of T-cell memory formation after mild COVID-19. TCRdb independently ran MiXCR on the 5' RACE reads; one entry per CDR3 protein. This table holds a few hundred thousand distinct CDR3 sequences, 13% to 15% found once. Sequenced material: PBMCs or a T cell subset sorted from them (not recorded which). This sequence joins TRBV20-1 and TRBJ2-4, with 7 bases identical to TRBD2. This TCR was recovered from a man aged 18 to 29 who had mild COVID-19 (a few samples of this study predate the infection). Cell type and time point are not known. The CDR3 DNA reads TGCAGTGCTAGAGGGACTAGCAAAAACATTCAGTACTTC. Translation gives CSARGTSKNIQYF.